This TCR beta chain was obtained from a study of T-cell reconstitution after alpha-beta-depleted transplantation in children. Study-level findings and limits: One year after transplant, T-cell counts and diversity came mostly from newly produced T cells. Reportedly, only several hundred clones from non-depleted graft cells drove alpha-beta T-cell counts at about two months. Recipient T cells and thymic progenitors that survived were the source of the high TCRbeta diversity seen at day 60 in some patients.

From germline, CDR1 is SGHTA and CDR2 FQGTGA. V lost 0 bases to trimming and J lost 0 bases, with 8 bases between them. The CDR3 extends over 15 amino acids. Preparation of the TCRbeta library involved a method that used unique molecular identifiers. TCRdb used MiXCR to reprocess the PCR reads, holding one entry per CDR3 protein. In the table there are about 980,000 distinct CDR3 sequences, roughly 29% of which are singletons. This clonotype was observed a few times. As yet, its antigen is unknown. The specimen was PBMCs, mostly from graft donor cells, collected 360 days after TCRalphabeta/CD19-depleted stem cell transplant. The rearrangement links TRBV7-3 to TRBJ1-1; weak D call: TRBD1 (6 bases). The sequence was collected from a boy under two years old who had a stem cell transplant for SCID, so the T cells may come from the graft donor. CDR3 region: CASSLTGAMNTEAFF. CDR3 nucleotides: TGTGCCAGCAGCTTAACGGGGGCTATGAACACTGAAGCTTTCTTT.